Listed below are T cell receptor beta chains from one sample, sequenced in a study of blood T cell repertoires in COVID-19. Profiling relied on immunoSEQ multiplex PCR, and the TCRdb table lists in-frame clones only, not all of them. This table has some 150,000 clones, approximately 84% appearing once. Sequencing was carried out using PBMCs or T cells enriched from blood (not recorded which). The receptors derive from a human donor with acute COVID-19. The donor label of this sample is uncertain. The CDR3 runs from the conserved cysteine through the conserved F or W.

v_call: TRBV5-4
j_call: TRBJ1-2
cdr3_aa: CASRQGDPYGYTF

v_call: TRBV18
j_call: TRBJ1-1
cdr3_aa: CASSPGNRGYTEAFF

v_call: TRBV3-1/TRBV3-2
j_call: TRBJ1-1
cdr3_aa: CASSQTGTGNTEAFF

v_call: TRBV19
j_call: TRBJ2-7
cdr3_aa: CASSIGTSAYEQYF

v_call: TRBV7-8
j_call: TRBJ2-2
cdr3_aa: CASSLGRMFF

v_call: TRBV28
j_call: TRBJ2-5
cdr3_aa: CASSGQGAGETQYF

v_call: TRBV6-5
j_call: TRBJ2-7
cdr3_aa: CASRRTEIYEQYF

v_call: TRBV7-6
j_call: TRBJ2-3
cdr3_aa: CASGRAGRDTQYF

v_call: TRBV4-3
j_call: TRBJ2-3
cdr3_aa: CASSQDGDSSTDTQYF

v_call: TRBV15
j_call: TRBJ2-3
cdr3_aa: CATSRVANTDTQYF

v_call: TRBV6-5
j_call: TRBJ2-3
cdr3_aa: CASSYATGSGYTQYF

v_call: TRBV18
j_call: TRBJ1-1
cdr3_aa: CASSPLQGARAEAFF

v_call: TRBV19
j_call: TRBJ2-7
cdr3_aa: CASSKSNRVYEQYF

v_call: TRBV3-1/TRBV3-2
j_call: TRBJ1-1
cdr3_aa: CASSQVRGPARGTEAFF

v_call: TRBV4-3
j_call: TRBJ1-1
cdr3_aa: CASSQLTGNTEAFF

v_call: TRBV7-9
j_call: TRBJ1-6
cdr3_aa: CASRPPTDYNSPLHF

v_call: TRBV5-6
j_call: TRBJ2-2
cdr3_aa: CASSWGEELFF

v_call: TRBV6-5
j_call: TRBJ1-1
cdr3_aa: CASSWRDRLTEAFF

v_call: TRBV2
j_call: TRBJ2-1
cdr3_aa: CASSSFLAGDSNEQFF

v_call: TRBV12-3/TRBV12-4
j_call: TRBJ2-7
cdr3_aa: CASSFRGVEQYF

v_call: TRBV29-1
j_call: TRBJ2-7
cdr3_aa: CSVEATSGSLYEQYF